These T cell receptor beta chains were read from a single sample in a study of control samples from healthy donors and cancer patients. Assay used: immunoSEQ multiplex PCR; TCRdb lists only in-frame clones, some missing. This table has 150,000 to 200,000 clones, around 92% appearing once. Sequenced input: blood. The receptors derive from a woman aged 30 to 39 in good health. Each CDR3 is given with its conserved first and last residue. The D gene is left open where the match is weak. Clone size is shown for a subset of rows, as once, few, many or a class of expanded clone.

V gene: TRBV28
D gene: NA
clone size: NA
J gene: TRBJ2-3
CDR3 protein: CASSNGDTQYF
CDR3 DNA: TGTGCCAGCAGTAACGGGGATACGCAGTATTTT

V gene: TRBV11-1
D gene: TRBD1
clone size: once
J gene: TRBJ1-1
CDR3 protein: CASSLAGTGRGKTEAFF
CDR3 DNA: TGTGCCAGCAGCTTAGCTGGGACAGGGAGGGGGAAGACTGAAGCTTTCTTT

V gene: TRBV12-3/TRBV12-4
D gene: NA
clone size: NA
J gene: TRBJ2-5
CDR3 protein: CASSLWGEETQYF
CDR3 DNA: TGTGCCAGCAGTTTATGGGGGGAGGAGACCCAGTACTTC

V gene: TRBV19
D gene: NA
clone size: NA
J gene: TRBJ1-6
CDR3 protein: CASSGTYNSPLHF
CDR3 DNA: TGTGCCAGTAGTGGAACCTATAATTCACCCCTCCACTTT

V gene: TRBV2
D gene: NA
clone size: NA
J gene: TRBJ1-3
CDR3 protein: CASTLQDLSGNTIYF
CDR3 DNA: TGTGCCAGCACCTTACAGGACCTCTCTGGAAACACCATATATTTT

V gene: TRBV4-2
D gene: TRBD1
clone size: NA
J gene: TRBJ1-1
CDR3 protein: CASSQDPPSRGQRTEAFF
CDR3 DNA: TGTGCCAGCAGCCAAGATCCCCCCTCCAGGGGGCAACGCACTGAAGCTTTCTTT

V gene: TRBV12-3/TRBV12-4
D gene: TRBD1
clone size: NA
J gene: TRBJ1-5
CDR3 protein: CASSLDRDQPQHF
CDR3 DNA: TGTGCCAGCAGTTTGGACAGGGACCAGCCCCAGCATTTT

V gene: TRBV11-2
D gene: NA
clone size: NA
J gene: TRBJ1-3
CDR3 protein: CASSLAGQSSGNTIYF
CDR3 DNA: TGTGCCAGCAGCTTAGCAGGGCAGAGCTCTGGAAACACCATATATTTT

V gene: TRBV5-1
D gene: NA
clone size: NA
J gene: TRBJ2-7
CDR3 protein: CASSLGPGYYEQYF
CDR3 DNA: TGCGCCAGCAGCTTGGGGCCGGGCTACTACGAGCAGTACTTC

V gene: TRBV11-1
D gene: TRBD1
clone size: NA
J gene: TRBJ2-2
CDR3 protein: CASSLGQGATGELFF
CDR3 DNA: TGTGCCAGCAGCTTAGGGCAGGGGGCCACCGGGGAGCTGTTTTTT

V gene: TRBV5-1
D gene: TRBD1
clone size: NA
J gene: TRBJ1-1
CDR3 protein: CASRQGANTEAFF
CDR3 DNA: TGCGCCAGCAGACAGGGGGCGAACACTGAAGCTTTCTTT

V gene: TRBV6-2/TRBV6-3
D gene: NA
clone size: NA
J gene: TRBJ1-2
CDR3 protein: CASSGGVGYGYTF
CDR3 DNA: TGTGCCAGCAGTGGGGGCGTCGGTTATGGCTACACCTTC

V gene: TRBV19
D gene: TRBD1
clone size: NA
J gene: TRBJ1-5
CDR3 protein: CASSILGTGSNQPQHF
CDR3 DNA: TGTGCCAGTAGTATCTTGGGGACAGGGAGCAATCAGCCCCAGCATTTT

V gene: TRBV18
D gene: NA
clone size: NA
J gene: TRBJ1-1
CDR3 protein: CASFPTMNTEAFF
CDR3 DNA: TGTGCCAGCTTCCCGACAATGAACACTGAAGCTTTCTTT

V gene: TRBV7-9
D gene: NA
clone size: NA
J gene: TRBJ2-2
CDR3 protein: CASSLVGGTGELFF
CDR3 DNA: TGTGCCAGCAGCTTGGTAGGGGGGACCGGGGAGCTGTTTTTT

V gene: TRBV11-3
D gene: NA
clone size: once
J gene: TRBJ1-1
CDR3 protein: CASSLGVSTEAFF
CDR3 DNA: TGTGCCAGCAGCTTAGGGGTTAGTACTGAAGCTTTCTTT

V gene: TRBV28
D gene: NA
clone size: NA
J gene: TRBJ2-6
CDR3 protein: CASSLGGTDGANVLTF
CDR3 DNA: TGTGCCAGCAGTTTGGGCGGGACCGATGGGGCCAACGTCCTGACTTTC

V gene: TRBV4-3
D gene: NA
clone size: NA
J gene: TRBJ1-5
CDR3 protein: CASSQDRGSNQPQHF
CDR3 DNA: TGCGCCAGCAGCCAAGATCGGGGGAGCAATCAGCCCCAGCATTTT

V gene: TRBV15
D gene: NA
clone size: NA
J gene: TRBJ2-3
CDR3 protein: CATSRDLRTDTQYF
CDR3 DNA: TGTGCCACCAGCAGAGATCTCCGCACAGATACGCAGTATTTT

V gene: TRBV12-3/TRBV12-4
D gene: NA
clone size: NA
J gene: TRBJ2-1
CDR3 protein: CASSLGLVNEQFF
CDR3 DNA: TGTGCCAGCAGTTTGGGCCTAGTCAATGAGCAGTTCTTC

V gene: TRBV5-1
D gene: NA
clone size: NA
J gene: TRBJ2-2
CDR3 protein: CASSLGLYTGELFF
CDR3 DNA: TGCGCCAGCAGCCTGGGACTGTACACCGGGGAGCTGTTTTTT

V gene: TRBV7-3
D gene: TRBD1
clone size: NA
J gene: TRBJ2-5
CDR3 protein: CASSPDRGETQYF
CDR3 DNA: TGTGCCAGCAGCCCCGACAGGGGAGAGACCCAGTACTTC

V gene: TRBV24-1
D gene: NA
clone size: NA
J gene: TRBJ1-3
CDR3 protein: CATPGRNSGNTIYF
CDR3 DNA: TGTGCCACCCCCGGGAGAAACTCTGGAAACACCATATATTTT

V gene: TRBV19
D gene: TRBD1
clone size: NA
J gene: TRBJ1-1
CDR3 protein: CASIPRQGNTEAFF
CDR3 DNA: TGTGCCAGTATCCCAAGACAGGGGAACACTGAAGCTTTCTTT

V gene: TRBV29-1
D gene: NA
clone size: NA
J gene: TRBJ2-7
CDR3 protein: CSVRVIGSYEQYF
CDR3 DNA: TGCAGCGTTCGGGTAATAGGATCCTACGAGCAGTACTTC

V gene: TRBV5-5
D gene: NA
clone size: NA
J gene: TRBJ2-7
CDR3 protein: CASSLSASPNYEQYF
CDR3 DNA: TGTGCCAGCAGCTTGTCCGCCAGCCCCAATTACGAGCAGTACTTC

V gene: TRBV7-8
D gene: TRBD2
clone size: NA
J gene: TRBJ2-5
CDR3 protein: CASSPPGLAGGLKTQYF
CDR3 DNA: TGTGCCAGCAGCCCACCTGGACTAGCGGGAGGGTTAAAGACCCAGTACTTC

V gene: TRBV28
D gene: NA
clone size: NA
J gene: TRBJ1-2
CDR3 protein: CASSWRGNPYGYTF
CDR3 DNA: TGTGCCAGCAGTTGGAGGGGCAACCCCTATGGCTACACCTTC

V gene: TRBV11-3
D gene: NA
clone size: NA
J gene: TRBJ2-7
CDR3 protein: CASSSRRSSYEQYF
CDR3 DNA: TGTGCCAGCAGCTCCAGACGGAGCTCCTACGAGCAGTACTTC

V gene: TRBV20-1
D gene: TRBD2
clone size: few
J gene: TRBJ2-1
CDR3 protein: CSASAWGSGSYNEQFF
CDR3 DNA: TGCAGTGCTAGTGCATGGGGAAGCGGGAGCTACAATGAGCAGTTCTTC

V gene: TRBV6-2/TRBV6-3
D gene: NA
clone size: NA
J gene: TRBJ1-1
CDR3 protein: CASSYWGEAEAFF
CDR3 DNA: TGTGCCAGCAGTTACTGGGGGGAGGCTGAAGCTTTCTTT

V gene: TRBV15
D gene: NA
clone size: NA
J gene: TRBJ2-7
CDR3 protein: CATSRDRGGDEQYF
CDR3 DNA: TGTGCCACCAGCAGAGACAGGGGAGGAGACGAGCAGTACTTC

V gene: TRBV10-3
D gene: TRBD1
clone size: NA
J gene: TRBJ2-7
CDR3 protein: CAISESDRGYEQYF
CDR3 DNA: TGTGCCATCAGTGAGTCGGACAGGGGCTACGAGCAGTACTTC

V gene: TRBV24-1
D gene: NA
clone size: NA
J gene: TRBJ2-5
CDR3 protein: CATNEGSQETQYF
CDR3 DNA: TGTGCCACGAACGAGGGGTCCCAAGAGACCCAGTACTTC

V gene: TRBV12-3/TRBV12-4
D gene: NA
clone size: NA
J gene: TRBJ1-2
CDR3 protein: CASSPGDYGYTF
CDR3 DNA: TGTGCCAGCAGCCCCGGCGACTATGGCTACACCTTC

V gene: TRBV7-9
D gene: TRBD2
clone size: once
J gene: TRBJ2-7
CDR3 protein: CASSPRLAGVYEQYF
CDR3 DNA: TGTGCCAGCAGCCCCCGACTAGCGGGAGTTTACGAGCAGTACTTC

V gene: TRBV9
D gene: TRBD2
clone size: NA
J gene: TRBJ2-1
CDR3 protein: CASSVGTSGSNEQFF
CDR3 DNA: TGTGCCAGCAGCGTCGGGACTAGCGGGAGTAATGAGCAGTTCTTC

V gene: TRBV29-1
D gene: TRBD1
clone size: NA
J gene: TRBJ1-2
CDR3 protein: CSVEDTGTANYGYTF
CDR3 DNA: TGCAGCGTTGAAGATACCGGGACAGCTAACTATGGCTACACCTTC

V gene: TRBV7-9
D gene: NA
clone size: NA
J gene: TRBJ2-3
CDR3 protein: CASSLGGPDTQYF
CDR3 DNA: TGTGCCAGCAGCTTGGGGGGCCCAGATACGCAGTATTTT

V gene: TRBV10-3
D gene: NA
clone size: NA
J gene: TRBJ2-5
CDR3 protein: CAISDRKGETQYF
CDR3 DNA: TGTGCCATCAGTGACCGCAAGGGGGAGACCCAGTACTTC

V gene: TRBV4-1
D gene: TRBD1
clone size: NA
J gene: TRBJ2-7
CDR3 protein: CASSRDRGFEQYF
CDR3 DNA: TGCGCCAGCAGCCGGGACAGGGGTTTTGAGCAGTACTTC

V gene: TRBV9
D gene: NA
clone size: NA
J gene: TRBJ1-1
CDR3 protein: CASSVVQGKWDTEAFF
CDR3 DNA: TGTGCCAGCAGCGTAGTGCAGGGGAAATGGGACACTGAAGCTTTCTTT

V gene: TRBV12-5
D gene: NA
clone size: NA
J gene: TRBJ1-1
CDR3 protein: CASGFGGQNTEAFF
CDR3 DNA: TGTGCTAGTGGTTTTGGGGGACAGAACACTGAAGCTTTCTTT

V gene: TRBV2
D gene: NA
clone size: NA
J gene: TRBJ1-5
CDR3 protein: CASSGQANQPQHF
CDR3 DNA: TGTGCCAGCAGTGGACAGGCAAATCAGCCCCAGCATTTT

V gene: TRBV3-1/TRBV3-2
D gene: NA
clone size: NA
J gene: TRBJ2-1
CDR3 protein: CASSPKKGSYNEQFF
CDR3 DNA: TGTGCCAGCAGCCCAAAAAAGGGCTCCTACAATGAGCAGTTCTTC

V gene: TRBV12-5
D gene: NA
clone size: NA
J gene: TRBJ1-3
CDR3 protein: CASGSGRDSGNTIYF
CDR3 DNA: TGTGCTAGTGGTTCCGGACGGGACTCTGGAAACACCATATATTTT

V gene: TRBV11-1
D gene: TRBD1
clone size: NA
J gene: TRBJ2-5
CDR3 protein: CASSPLPTGGETQYF
CDR3 DNA: TGTGCCAGCAGCCCCCTCCCCACAGGGGGAGAGACCCAGTACTTC

V gene: TRBV5-4
D gene: NA
clone size: NA
J gene: TRBJ2-7
CDR3 protein: CASSLRDRTSYEQYF
CDR3 DNA: TGTGCCAGCAGCTTACGTGACAGGACCTCCTACGAGCAGTACTTC

V gene: TRBV6-2/TRBV6-3
D gene: TRBD1
clone size: once
J gene: TRBJ2-5
CDR3 protein: CASSYSTGGAETQYF
CDR3 DNA: TGTGCCAGCAGTTACTCGACAGGGGGCGCCGAGACCCAGTACTTC

V gene: TRBV19
D gene: NA
clone size: NA
J gene: TRBJ1-5
CDR3 protein: CASSMGHYQPQHF
CDR3 DNA: TGTGCCAGTAGTATGGGACATTATCAGCCCCAGCATTTT

V gene: TRBV11-2
D gene: TRBD1
clone size: NA
J gene: TRBJ1-1
CDR3 protein: CASSLTGGTEAFF
CDR3 DNA: TGTGCCAGCAGCCTAACAGGGGGGACTGAAGCTTTCTTT

V gene: TRBV27
D gene: NA
clone size: NA
J gene: TRBJ2-2
CDR3 protein: CASSLRQSNTGELFF
CDR3 DNA: TGTGCCAGCAGTTTGAGACAGTCGAACACCGGGGAGCTGTTTTTT